These 4 T cell receptor beta chains came from one sample sequenced in a study of cytomegalovirus exposure and HLA in healthy donors. The PCR ran on 60 Vbeta and 13 Jbeta primers. Assay used: immunoSEQ multiplex PCR; TCRdb lists only in-frame clones, some missing. The sample has fewer than 250,000 clones, around 80% seen once. The sample comprised PBMCs. The receptors come from a boy between 2 and 10 years old in good health and CMV-seronegative.

This chain uses TRBV5-1 with TRBJ2-7, with 7 bases matching TRBD1. V was pared by 0 bases and J by 1 base, with 7 bases of the junction left unmatched. Per germline, CDR1 SGHRS and CDR2 YFSETQ. CDR3 length: 16 amino acids. The CDR3 DNA reads as TGCGCCAGCAGCTTGGTCCCGTCGGGACAGTCCTACGAGCAGTACTTC. It specifies CASSLVPSGQSYEQYF.

The chain carries TRBV5-1 and TRBJ2-2, with 8 bases matching TRBD1. Trimming took 0 bases from V and 4 from J; bases not matched to a gene: 5. CDR1 is SGHRS, CDR2 YFSETQ, per germline. The length of the CDR3 is 16 residues. CDR3 loop: CASSLGGQGTTGELFF. In DNA form, the CDR3 reads TGCGCCAGCAGCTTGGGAGGACAGGGTACCACCGGGGAGCTGTTTTTT.

The CDR3 region is CASSVTSGDSYEQYF. The CDR3 nucleotides are TGTGCCAGCAGCGTAACTAGCGGGGACTCCTACGAGCAGTACTTC. The J gene is TRBJ2-5, the V gene TRBV9, with TRBD2 matching 10 bases. The J call may be wrong; the DNA end is better matched by TRBJ2-7. The germline V gene encodes CDR1 SGDLS and CDR2 YYNGEE. The CDR3 runs 15 residues.

CDR3 sequence reads: CASSLELAGRTGELFF. CDR3 DNA sequence: TGTGCCAGCAGCTTAGAACTAGCGGGGAGGACCGGGGAGCTGTTTTTT. This chain uses TRBV11-3 with TRBJ2-2; 10 bases agree with TRBD2. The germline gives CDR1 SGHNT, CDR2 YENEEA. This CDR3 is 16 amino acids long. Trimming took 0 bases from V and 5 from J; bases not matched to a gene: 3.